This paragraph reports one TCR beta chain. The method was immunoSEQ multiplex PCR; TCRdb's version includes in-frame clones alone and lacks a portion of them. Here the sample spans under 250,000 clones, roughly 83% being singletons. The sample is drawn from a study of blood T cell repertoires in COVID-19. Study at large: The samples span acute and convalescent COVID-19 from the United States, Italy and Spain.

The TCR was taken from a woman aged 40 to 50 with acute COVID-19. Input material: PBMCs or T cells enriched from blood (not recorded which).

CDR3 nucleotide sequence: TGTGCCATCAGGGACGACAGCTCTCTAGCCAAAAACATTCAGTACTTC. Protein product: CAIRDDSSLAKNIQYF. The chain combines TRBV10-3 with TRBJ2-4; the D gene is possibly TRBD1 (5 bases). Trimming stripped 6 bases from V and 0 bases from J, with 15 bases between. CDR3 length: 16 residues. Germline V gene lookup returns CDR1 ENHRY and CDR2 SYGVKD.